This T cell receptor (beta chain) was captured by sequencing in a study of blood T cell repertoires in COVID-19. Study summary: Material from acute and convalescent COVID-19 was sourced from the United States, Italy and Spain. Sources were T cells, B-cell-depleted T cells, or PBMCs; the material itself was cDNA or gDNA.

Method: immunoSEQ multiplex PCR; TCRdb's copy keeps in-frame clones and lacks some. The sample carries about 180,000 clones, around 88% recorded once. After removal of 6 bases from V and 7 bases from J, the junction contained 6 bases not matched to a gene. The CDR3 runs 15 residues. The germline CDR1 and CDR2 sequences are MDHEN and SYDVKM. Material: peripheral blood. The J gene is TRBJ2-7, the V gene TRBV28; 16 bases line up with TRBD2. This clonotype was sampled from a woman between 25 and 40 years old with acute or convalescent COVID-19. The CDR3 spells CASSPPGLAGGEQYF. The CDR3, as DNA: TGTGCCAGCAGCCCTCCGGGACTAGCGGGAGGGGAGCAGTACTTC.